Shown below are 17 T cell receptor beta chains from a single sample sequenced in a study of shared clonotypes between healthy human individuals. Libraries were prepared by immunoSEQ multiplex PCR; TCRdb keeps only in-frame clonotypes and omits some of them. The data show more than 400,000 clones, with over 70% seen just once and roughly 13% held by the top ten. Material: PBMCs. The receptors come from a woman in her 40s in good health. Some clones in this sample may be carry-over from other donors' samples.

The chain carries TRBV10-3 and TRBJ2-1; TRBD1 agrees at 12 bases. Germline V gene sequence: CDR1 ENHRY, CDR2 SYGVKD. The CDR3 loop spans 14 amino acids. V shed 9 bases and J 9 bases; nucleotides not matched to a gene: 9. Here the CDR3 DNA reads TGTGCCATAGCAGGGACAGGGGGCGAGAGTGAGCAGTTCTTC. This gives the protein CAIAGTGGESEQFF.

This clone was seen a handful of times. This chain links TRBV6-6 with TRBJ1-2; D perhaps matches TRBD1 (6 bases). CDR3 length: 14 amino acids. Germline-derived CDR1 and CDR2 are MNHNY and SVGAGI (reference sequence). Trimming cost V 0 bases and J 7 bases, with 12 bases left between them. The DNA of the CDR3 is TGTGCCAGCAGTTACTCATCAGGGGTACGTGGCTACACCTTC. This gives the protein CASSYSSGVRGYTF.

With regard to this clone: An end of the junction differs from the germline gene, which may be a read error. The V and J genes are TRBV29-1 and TRBJ1-4; D is ambiguous. This CDR3 comprises 12 residues. Germline V gene lookup returns CDR1 SQVTM and CDR2 ANQGSEA. CDR3: CATSSTNEKLFF. The CDR3, as DNA: TGTGCGACAAGCTCAACTAATGAAAAACTGTTTTTT.

Concerning this clone itself: This likely traces to a read error, being one base from a far larger clone. The rearrangement links TRBV7-9 to TRBJ2-3; TRBD1 might be the D (6 bases). The V end was cut by 6 bases, the J end by 11 bases, with 27 bases between. Germline V CDR1 and CDR2: SEHNR, FQNEAQ (reference sequence). CDR3 size: 16 residues. The CDR3 is CASRPPLQGGYEGQYF. The CDR3 DNA is TGTGCCAGCAGGCCCCCTCTACAGGGCGGATACGAGGGGCAGTATTTT. Looking up the rest from reference TRBV7-9 and TRBJ2-3 gives the full variable domain: DTGVSQNPRHKITKRGQNVTFRCDPISEHNRLYWYRQTLGQGPEFLTYFQNEAQLEKSRLLSDRFSAERPKGSFSTLEIQRTEQGDSAMYLCASRPPLQGGYEGQYFGPGTRLTVL.

The gene calls are TRBV6-6 and TRBJ2-7; perhaps TRBD2 as D (6 bases). The CDR3 runs 14 residues. Germline values: CDR1 MNHNY, CDR2 SVGAGI (reference sequence). V was cut by 6 bases and J by 3 bases, with 15 bases left in between. CDR3 coding DNA: TGTGCCAGCAGCACAAACAAGGGAGGCTACGAGCAGTACTTC. Its translation is CASSTNKGGYEQYF.

This chain uses TRBV30 with TRBJ1-5; the D gene is possibly TRBD1 (5 bases). The V gene lost 2 bases and the J gene lost 6 bases, with 20 bases spanning the gap. The germline CDR1 and CDR2 sequences are GTSNPN and SVGIG (reference sequence). The CDR3 is 16 residues long. CDR3 sequence (DNA): TGTGCCTGGAGTTGGGGACTCCCTTCGGAAACTCAGCCCCAGCATTTT. This encodes CAWSWGLPSETQPQHF.

The gene calls are TRBV5-6 and TRBJ2-1; 7 positions match TRBD2. Per the germline V gene, CDR1 is SGHDT and CDR2 is YYEEEE. This CDR3 contains 15 residues. Losses at the gene ends were 1 base for V and 8 bases for J; bases not matched to a gene: 9. The chain's CDR3 is CASSLFRGSVYEQFF. CDR3 in DNA: TGTGCCAGCAGCTTGTTTCGCGGGAGCGTGTATGAGCAGTTCTTC. The whole variable domain, remainder taken from reference TRBV5-6 and TRBJ2-1, is DAGVTQSPTHLIKTRGQQVTLRCSPKSGHDTVSWYQQALGQGPQFIFQYYEEEERQRGNFPDRFSGHQFPNYSSELNVNALLLGDSALYLCASSLFRGSVYEQFFGPGTRLTVL.

The chain employs TRBV5-6 and TRBJ1-5; D gene unclear. With 1 base removed from V and 0 bases from J, the gap between germline ends came to 5 bases. This CDR3 is built from 14 residues. Germline loops: CDR1 SGHDT, CDR2 YYEEEE. The CDR3 region is CASSLWGSNQPQHF. CDR3 DNA: TGTGCCAGCAGCTTGTGGGGTAGCAATCAGCCCCAGCATTTT.

This chain links TRBV9 with TRBJ2-2, with 8 bases matching TRBD2. Germline CDR1 is SGDLS and CDR2 is YYNGEE. V lost 0 bases, J lost 4 bases, and 8 bases stayed unmatched. The CDR3 is made up of 17 amino acids. The CDR3 coding sequence is TGTGCCAGCAGCGTAGAGGTCACGGGGGGGACCACCGGGGAGCTGTTTTTT. It encodes CASSVEVTGGTTGELFF.

Points on this clone: As the CDR3 is not closed by the conserved phenylalanine or tryptophan, this likely results from a read error. This chain joins TRBV7-9 and TRBJ2-3, with TRBD2 as a possible D gene (6 bases). The CDR3 contains 14 residues. CDR1 SEHNR and CDR2 FQNEAQ come from the germline V gene (reference sequence). V dropped 1 base and J dropped 8 bases, with 13 bases sitting between them. CDR3 DNA sequence: TGTGCCAGCAGCTTAGGGCGGGATGGTGTTACGCAGTATCTT. Protein product: CASSLGRDGVTQYL.

The V and J genes are TRBV28 and TRBJ2-1; 12 bases line up with TRBD2. This CDR3 spans 16 amino acids. The germline CDR1 and CDR2 sequences are MDHEN and SYDVKM. Trimming cost V 7 bases and J 7 bases; bases outside gene matches: 11. The CDR3 nucleotides are TGTGCCAGCACCCCTAGCGGGAGGGCCAATATGAATGAGCAGTTCTTC. Protein sequence: CASTPSGRANMNEQFF.

The table lists this clone with a count of one. The chain uses TRBV28 and TRBJ1-1; no firm D call. Germline CDR1 reads MDHEN; CDR2 reads SYDVKM. The V end lost 4 bases, the J end lost 1 base, and 16 bases lay between the germline ends. This CDR3 spans 16 amino acids. The DNA of the CDR3 is TGTGCCAGCAGTTCCCTAGGTGCCGACGAGAACACTGAAGCTTTCTTT. Translation: CASSSLGADENTEAFF.

The V call is TRBV7-2, the J call TRBJ2-5; maybe TRBD2 (5 bases). There are 14 residues in the CDR3. V lost 5 bases and J 1 base, leaving 11 bases between the germline ends. Germline V gives CDR1 SGHTA, CDR2 FQGNSA. The CDR3 loop reads CASSPGLLQETQYF. The CDR3 bases are TGTGCCAGCAGCCCAGGACTGCTCCAAGAGACCCAGTACTTC.

The chain employs TRBV6-6 and TRBJ2-1; no reliable D call. Trimming took 6 bases from V and 8 from J, leaving 8 bases between them. This CDR3 has 11 residues. The germline gives CDR1 MNHNY, CDR2 SVGAGI (reference sequence). The CDR3 DNA reads as TGTGCCAGCAGCATTGTTGATGAGCAGTTCTTC. It translates to CASSIVDEQFF.

The chain has TRBV2 and TRBJ1-1; no clear D. Germline loops: CDR1 SNHLY, CDR2 FYNNEI. Deletions cut 7 bases from V and 4 bases from J, with 10 bases between. CDR3 length: 12 residues. CDR3 residues: CASKGEGTEAFF. In DNA, the CDR3 is TGTGCCAGCAAAGGCGAGGGCACTGAAGCTTTCTTT.

This chain connects TRBV7-2 to TRBJ2-7, with D unclear. Trimming removed 3 bases from V and 3 bases from J, with 9 bases in between. The CDR3 length is 13 residues. Per the germline V gene, CDR1 is SGHTA and CDR2 is FQGNSA. The CDR3 sequence is CASSLGWYYEQYF. The CDR3 bases are TGTGCCAGCAGCTTGGGCTGGTACTACGAGCAGTACTTC.

This clone appeared a single time. This rearrangement joins TRBV9 to TRBJ1-2; no reliable D call. The CDR3 length is 13 residues. Trimming stripped 1 base from V and 8 bases from J, with 12 bases between. Germline CDR1 SGDLS, CDR2 YYNGEE. The chain's CDR3 is CASSVYSSSGYTF. CDR3 in DNA: TGTGCCAGCAGCGTATATAGTTCTAGCGGCTACACCTTC.